This TCR beta chain was captured by sequencing in a study of blood T cell repertoires in COVID-19. Study-level background: Samples representing acute and convalescent COVID-19 were sourced from the United States, Italy and Spain. PBMCs, B-cell-depleted T cells, or T cells were the source of the cDNA or gDNA that made up the material.

This clone was detected only a few times. This CDR3 contains 15 residues. Germline values: CDR1 MNHEY, CDR2 SVGEGT. The V end was cut by 4 bases, the J end by 4 bases, with 17 bases between. In the original processing: Amplification from reference gene primers served as the basis for estimated nucleated cell counts. The assay was immunoSEQ multiplex PCR, and TCRdb's table has in-frame clones only and misses some. That table furnishes V, J and clone size, whereas the DNA furnished D and trimming. The table has approximately 110,000 clones, around 66% seen once. The chain employs TRBV6-2 or TRBV6-3 and TRBJ2-7, with D hard to call. The TCR was taken from a man older than 75 with acute or convalescent COVID-19. Sequencing was done on a sample of peripheral blood. CDR3 protein: CASSSQYAAQYEQYF. The CDR3 region has the DNA TGTGCCAGCAGTTCGCAGTACGCGGCCCAATACGAGCAGTACTTC.